Each of the 29 T cell receptor beta chains below was sequenced from the same sample in a study of CD8+ T cells in alopecia areata. Extracted RNA was reverse transcribed into cDNA, the sequencing template. The data were produced by immunoSEQ multiplex PCR, yet TCRdb's version contains in-frame clones alone and is incomplete. The sample yields 90,000 to 150,000 clones, around 53% seen once. The treatment is: oral pan-JAK inhibitor, 5-10 mg twice daily. The sample consisted of CD4+ T cells sorted from blood, taken at week 4, from a patient treated with tofacitinib. The receptor source for this set is a human donor with alopecia areata.

This chain joins TRBV2 and TRBJ1-4, with D hard to call. CDR1 and CDR2 from the germline V gene are SNHLY and FYNNEI. The CDR3 runs to 12 residues. V lost 6 bases to trimming and J lost 8 bases, with 10 bases between them. For the CDR3, the DNA is TGTGCCAGCAGATACGAGTGGGAAAAACTGTTTTTT. Translated, it gives CASRYEWEKLFF.

This clone has a handful of counts. This chain uses TRBV15 with TRBJ2-3; D not certain. CDR1 and CDR2 from the germline V gene are LNHNV and YYDKDF (reference sequence). V was shortened by 6 bases and J by 6 bases, with 10 bases between the two germline ends. The CDR3 consists of 12 residues. Written as DNA, the CDR3 is TGTGCCACCAGTCACCACGCTGATACGCAGTATTTT. Translation: CATSHHADTQYF.

The chain has TRBV9 and TRBJ2-1; no definite D call. The CDR3 length is 16 residues. V dropped 0 bases and J dropped 4 bases, with 14 bases sitting between them. Germline V gives CDR1 SGDLS, CDR2 YYNGEE. The CDR3 nucleotides are TGTGCCAGCAGCGTAGTGGGAACAACAGTATACAATGAGCAGTTCTTC. Translated: CASSVVGTTVYNEQFF.

This clone has a handful of counts. The chain combines TRBV4-1 with TRBJ2-6, with D uncertain. V lost 3 bases to trimming and J lost 4 bases, with 4 bases between them. This CDR3 is 13 amino acids long. Per germline, CDR1 MGHRA and CDR2 YSYEKL. The CDR3 protein is CASSQRGANVLTF. CDR3 coding DNA: TGCGCCAGCAGCCAGCGAGGGGCCAACGTCCTGACTTTC.

The chain carries TRBV30 and TRBJ1-4; 11 nucleotides agree with TRBD1. J was trimmed by 7 bases and V by 2 bases; bases with no gene match: 3. CDR1 GTSNPN and CDR2 SVGIG come from the germline V gene (reference sequence). The CDR3 extends over 14 amino acids. For the CDR3, the DNA is TGTGCCTGGAGTAGGGGACAGGGGGGTGAAAAACTGTTTTTT. Translation: CAWSRGQGGEKLFF.

The chain is built from TRBV2 and TRBJ2-2; D perhaps matches TRBD1 (6 bases). Germline loops: CDR1 SNHLY, CDR2 FYNNEI. This CDR3 has 14 amino acids. The germline V and J ends were trimmed by 6 bases and 6 bases, with 14 bases remaining between them. The DNA of the CDR3 is TGTGCCAGCAGGGGGGACAACCAGGCCGGGGAGCTGTTTTTT. It translates to CASRGDNQAGELFF.

This clone was seen more than once but under ten times. The rearrangement uses TRBV5-1 and TRBJ2-7, with D possibly matching TRBD2 (6 bases). The germline CDR1 and CDR2 sequences are SGHRS and YFSETQ. The V end was cut by 1 base, the J end by 6 bases, with 26 bases between. The CDR3 covers 18 residues. This CDR3 is CASSLSWEAGHGPPEQYF. The CDR3, as DNA: TGCGCCAGCAGCTTGTCCTGGGAGGCTGGACACGGCCCTCCCGAGCAGTACTTC.

The rearrangement links TRBV9 to TRBJ2-2; TRBD1 matches 10 bases. Germline V gives CDR1 SGDLS, CDR2 YYNGEE. The CDR3 is 21 residues long. With V trimmed by 2 bases and J by 0 bases, 16 bases remained unmatched. The CDR3 loop reads CASSVNNRDRGGSSNTGELFF. The CDR3 DNA reads as TGTGCCAGCAGCGTTAATAACCGGGACAGGGGTGGTTCTTCGAACACCGGGGAGCTGTTTTTT. Together with reference TRBV9 and TRBJ2-2, the CDR3 gives the full variable domain: DSGVTQTPKHLITATGQRVTLRCSPRSGDLSVYWYQQSLDQGLQFLIQYYNGEERAKGNILERFSAQQFPDLHSELNLSSLELGDSALYFCASSVNNRDRGGSSNTGELFFGEGSRLTVL.

CDR3: CASSSGHFTDTQYF. CDR3 nucleotides: TGTGCCAGCAGCTCGGGACATTTCACAGATACGCAGTATTTT. This chain connects TRBV11-3 to TRBJ2-3; possibly TRBD1 for D (6 bases). The CDR3 runs 14 residues. Germline CDR1 and CDR2: SGHNT and YENEEA. The V end was cut by 4 bases, the J end by 2 bases, with 10 bases between.

The chain is built from TRBV6-5 and TRBJ1-3; D gene unclear. This CDR3 spans 12 amino acids. V lost 4 bases and J lost 4, with 5 bases in between. CDR1 and CDR2 (germline): MNHEY, SVGAGI. The CDR3: CASSLGGNTIYF. As DNA, the CDR3 is TGTGCCAGCAGTTTAGGCGGAAACACCATATATTTT.

The CDR3 loop is CASSLFMETEAFF. The DNA for the CDR3 is TGCGCCAGCAGCTTGTTTATGGAAACAGAAGCTTTCTTT. The gene calls are TRBV5-1 and TRBJ1-1; D unresolved. The CDR3 consists of 13 residues. Per the germline V gene, CDR1 is SGHRS and CDR2 is YFSETQ. The V and J ends lost 1 base and 8 bases respectively, with 12 bases between them.

The rearrangement links TRBV19 to TRBJ2-6, with 7 nucleotides matching TRBD1. The J segment lost 2 bases and the V segment lost 5 bases, leaving 0 bases of the junction unmatched. Germline CDR1 reads LNHDA; CDR2 reads SQIVND (reference sequence). The CDR3 totals 14 residues. CDR3 in DNA: TGTGCCAGTAGTGACAGGGCTGGGGCCAACGTCCTGACTTTC. Protein sequence: CASSDRAGANVLTF.

The J gene is TRBJ2-6, the V gene TRBV6-1, with a weak D call TRBD1 (6 bases). The germline gives CDR1 MNHNS, CDR2 SASEGT. The V end was cut by 5 bases, the J end by 5 bases, with 10 bases between. The length of the CDR3 is 14 residues. Here the CDR3 reads CASSSDSRANVLTF. DNA of the CDR3: TGTGCCAGCAGTTCGGACAGTAGGGCCAACGTCCTGACTTTC.

The chain links TRBV2 to TRBJ2-1; D is perhaps TRBD1 or TRBD2 (5 bases each). CDR3 length equals 16 residues. V dropped 6 bases and J dropped 2 bases, with 17 bases sitting between them. Germline CDR1 reads SNHLY; CDR2 reads FYNNEI. The DNA for the CDR3 is TGTGCCAGCAGCACAAGGGGCTGGGGAGCCTACAATGAGCAGTTCTTC. This gives the protein CASSTRGWGAYNEQFF.

The chain couples TRBV29-1 to TRBJ1-1; TRBD1 is a possible D gene (6 bases). The CDR3 has 15 amino acids. Germline CDR1 is SQVTM and CDR2 is ANQGSEA. Trimming stripped 4 bases from V and 1 base from J, with 16 bases between. This chain's CDR3 is CSVVRGALGNTEAFF. CDR3 DNA sequence: TGCAGCGTTGTGAGGGGGGCTTTAGGGAACACTGAAGCTTTCTTT. Filled out from reference TRBV29-1 and TRBJ1-1, the complete variable domain reads SAVISQKPSRDICQRGTSLTIQCQVDSQVTMMFWYRQQPGQSLTLIATANQGSEATYESGFVIDKFPISRPNLTFSTLTVSNMSPEDSSIYLCSVVRGALGNTEAFFGQGTRLTVV.

This chain connects TRBV4-1 to TRBJ1-4, with 7 positions matching TRBD1. Germline V gene lookup returns CDR1 MGHRA and CDR2 YSYEKL. This CDR3 is built from 14 residues. Unmatched junction bases numbered 4, after V lost 3 bases and J lost 6 bases. CDR3 DNA: TGCGCCAGCAGCCAGAACGACAGGGATGAAAAACTGTTTTTT. It is translated as CASSQNDRDEKLFF.

This sequence joins TRBV25-1 and TRBJ1-2, with D uncertain. Germline V gene sequence: CDR1 MGHDK, CDR2 SYGVNS. Trimming left V 4 bases short and J 1 base short, with 10 bases between. This CDR3 is built from 14 residues. The CDR3 region is CASSGYGVNYGYTF. The CDR3 nucleotides are TGTGCCAGCAGTGGATACGGTGTTAACTATGGCTACACCTTC.

This sequence joins TRBV7-3 and TRBJ2-3, with 10 positions matching TRBD1. There are 16 residues in the CDR3. Germline trimming cut 1 base from V and 1 base from J; bases unmatched to any gene: 2. Germline loops: CDR1 SGHTA, CDR2 FQGTGA. In nucleotides, the CDR3 is TGTGCCAGCAGCTTAATAGGGACAGGGGGCACAGATACGCAGTATTTT. It codes for CASSLIGTGGTDTQYF.

This clone was observed a few times. The chain recombines TRBV7-9 with TRBJ1-5; D unclear. The CDR3 is 15 residues long. Deletions cut 5 bases from V and 3 bases from J, with 14 bases between. Germline CDR1 SEHNR, CDR2 FQNEAQ (reference sequence). CDR3 coding DNA: TGTGCCAGCAGCCCCCCCGGCCAAATCAATCAGCCCCAGCATTTT. This encodes CASSPPGQINQPQHF.

With regard to this clone: The junction does not match germline at one end; this may be a read error. V and J are TRBV5-1 and TRBJ2-5; no clear D gene. Germline V gene sequence: CDR1 SGHRS, CDR2 YFSETQ. This CDR3 region has 14 residues. The CDR3 sequence: CVSSLLAAQETQYF. The CDR3 bases are TGCGTCAGCAGCTTGCTGGCGGCTCAAGAGACCCAGTACTTC. The full variable domain, its missing parts supplied by reference TRBV5-1 and TRBJ2-5, is KAGVTQTPRYLIKTRGQQVTLSCSPISGHRSVSWYQQTPGQGLQFLFEYFSETQRNKGNFPGRFSGRQFSNSRSEMNVSTLELGDSALYLCVSSLLAAQETQYFGPGTRLLVL.

This chain links TRBV27 with TRBJ2-5, with D maybe TRBD2 (6 bases). Germline CDR1 MNHEY, CDR2 SMNVEV (reference sequence). The CDR3 totals 14 residues. V lost 6 bases and J lost 4, with 15 bases in between. CDR3 nucleotides: TGTGCCAGCAGAAAAAACGGGGGTGGAGAGACCCAGTACTTC. This encodes CASRKNGGGETQYF.

A few counts support this clone. The sample has other DNA sequences that encode this CDR3 too. The rearrangement links TRBV30 to TRBJ1-5; 7 bases are shared with TRBD1. The CDR3 contains 14 residues. Losses at the gene ends were 0 bases for V and 2 bases for J; bases not matched to a gene: 1. CDR1 and CDR2 from the germline V gene are GTSNPN and SVGIG (reference sequence). As DNA, the CDR3 is TGTGCCTGGAGTGTAGGACAGGGCAATCAGCCCCAGCATTTT. Translation: CAWSVGQGNQPQHF.

This clone occurred a few times. This chain uses TRBV30 with TRBJ1-2; TRBD1 might be the D (6 bases). Germline assignment: CDR1 GTSNPN and CDR2 SVGIG (reference sequence). V gave up 0 bases and J gave up 5 bases, with 16 bases separating them. The CDR3 spans 15 residues. CDR3 amino acids: CAWSVFGGAGYGYTF. The DNA of the CDR3 is TGTGCCTGGAGTGTATTCGGGGGCGCGGGATATGGCTACACCTTC.

This sequence joins TRBV30 and TRBJ2-5, with D possibly being TRBD1 or TRBD2 (6 bases each). The DNA end lines up better with TRBJ2-7; the J call may be wrong. This CDR3 is built from 13 residues. Germline V gives CDR1 GTSNPN, CDR2 SVGIG (reference sequence). The CDR3 coding sequence is TGTGCCTGGACGGAGGGGGTCGGATACGAGCAGTACTTC. Residues: CAWTEGVGYEQYF.

The V gene is TRBV30, the J gene TRBJ1-2, with TRBD1 matching 7 bases. CDR1 is GTSNPN and CDR2 is SVGIG in the germline V gene (reference sequence). The trim removed 1 base at V and 5 bases at J, leaving 4 bases unmatched. There are 13 residues in the CDR3. For the CDR3, the DNA is TGTGCCTGGAGTGAAATGACAGGGTATGGCTACACCTTC. This sequence encodes CAWSEMTGYGYTF.

This clone was recorded a few times. V usage is TRBV25-1 and J usage is TRBJ1-4; TRBD1 might be the D (6 bases). The V and J ends lost 4 bases and 0 bases respectively, with 18 bases between them. The germline CDR1 and CDR2 sequences are MGHDK and SYGVNS. The CDR3 length is 18 residues. CDR3 amino acids: CASSVTTGFWATNEKLFF. The CDR3 DNA is TGTGCCAGCAGTGTTACTACAGGGTTCTGGGCAACTAATGAAAAACTGTTTTTT. The full variable domain, completed using reference TRBV25-1 and TRBJ1-4, is EADIYQTPRYLVIGTGKKITLECSQTMGHDKMYWYQQDPGMELHLIHYSYGVNSTEKGDLSSESTVSRIRTEHFPLTLESARPSHTSQYLCASSVTTGFWATNEKLFFGSGTQLSVL.

The chain employs TRBV4-1 and TRBJ2-7, with D uncertain. The CDR3 covers 14 residues. Germline assignment: CDR1 MGHRA and CDR2 YSYEKL. V gave up 6 bases and J gave up 0 bases, with 12 bases separating them. CDR3 amino acids: CASRGIGVSYEQYF. In DNA form, the CDR3 reads TGCGCCAGCAGGGGAATTGGCGTCTCCTACGAGCAGTACTTC.

The CDR3 sequence: CASSGGYTDTQYF. In nucleotides, the CDR3 is TGTGCCAGCAGTGGGGGCTACACAGATACGCAGTATTTT. This chain joins TRBV2 and TRBJ2-3; D possibly corresponds to TRBD1 (5 bases). Deletions cut 4 bases from V and 2 bases from J, with 7 bases between. This CDR3 is 13 amino acids long. Germline assignment: CDR1 SNHLY and CDR2 FYNNEI.

About this clone: Different DNA sequences within this sample yield the same CDR3. V is TRBV20-1 and J is TRBJ2-7, with D perhaps matching TRBD2 (5 bases). Germline V lookup: CDR1 DFQATT, CDR2 SNEGSKA (reference sequence). Trimming removed 5 bases from V and 6 bases from J, with 11 bases in between. This CDR3 contains 11 residues. The CDR3 region has the DNA TGCAGTGCTTTACTAGGTGTCGAGCAGTACTTC. The encoded protein is CSALLGVEQYF.